Below, 17 T cell receptor beta chains from the same sample are listed, as sequenced in a study of siplizumab effects on memory and regulatory T cells. The assay was immunoSEQ multiplex PCR, and TCRdb's table has in-frame clones only and misses some. Counted here are 80,000 to 130,000 clones, 75% to 95% occurring once; the ten biggest clones make up roughly 2.8%. Sequenced: CD4+ T cells sorted from blood. The receptors were gathered from a human donor in good health. Some clones in this sample may be carry-over from other donors' samples.

The chain links TRBV11-2 to TRBJ2-1; TRBD2 aligns across 9 bases. V shed 5 bases, J shed 6 bases, and the junction held 11 bases outside the gene matches. Per germline, CDR1 SGHAT and CDR2 FQNNGV. The CDR3 extends over 16 amino acids. Written as DNA, the CDR3 is TGTGCCAGCAGCCCCCCCCCGGGACTAGCCCGCAATGAGCAGTTCTTC. As protein: CASSPPPGLARNEQFF. Filled out from reference TRBV11-2 and TRBJ2-1, the complete variable domain reads EAGVAQSPRYKIIEKRQSVAFWCNPISGHATLYWYQQILGQGPKLLIQFQNNGVVDDSQLPKDRFSAERLKGVDSTLKIQPAKLEDSAVYLCASSPPPGLARNEQFFGPGTRLTVL.

The V call is TRBV11-2, the J call TRBJ1-2; the D is unclear. Germline CDR1 reads SGHAT; CDR2 reads FQNNGV. Trimming took 4 bases from V and 8 from J, leaving 11 bases between them. The CDR3 extends over 12 amino acids. The CDR3 reads CASSSYSPGYTF. The CDR3 DNA follows: TGTGCCAGCAGCTCCTACTCCCCCGGCTACACCTTC.

The CDR3 nucleotides are TGTGCCAGCAGCGTCGACCCGGCCGCCGGGGAGCTGTTTTTT. Protein sequence: CASSVDPAAGELFF. This chain uses TRBV9 with TRBJ2-2; D uncertain. The CDR3 is 14 amino acids. V was clipped by 2 bases and J by 6 bases, with 11 bases between them. Germline CDR1 is SGDLS and CDR2 is YYNGEE. The whole variable domain, remainder taken from reference TRBV9 and TRBJ2-2, is DSGVTQTPKHLITATGQRVTLRCSPRSGDLSVYWYQQSLDQGLQFLIQYYNGEERAKGNILERFSAQQFPDLHSELNLSSLELGDSALYFCASSVDPAAGELFFGEGSRLTVL.

This chain connects TRBV6-1 to TRBJ1-2; D is possibly TRBD1 (5 bases). This CDR3 has 13 amino acids. V dropped 2 bases and J dropped 3 bases, with 7 bases sitting between them. Germline values: CDR1 MNHNS, CDR2 SASEGT. CDR3 sequence reads: CASSELTDYGYTF. As DNA, the CDR3 is TGTGCCAGCAGTGAATTGACAGACTATGGCTACACCTTC.

The chain links TRBV9 to TRBJ2-7, with D hard to call. Trimming removed 4 bases from V and 3 bases from J, with 11 bases in between. The CDR3 has 13 amino acids. Germline-derived CDR1 and CDR2 are SGDLS and YYNGEE. CDR3 sequence reads: CASSQANGYEQYF. For the CDR3, the DNA is TGTGCCAGCAGCCAGGCTAATGGCTACGAGCAGTACTTC.

J is TRBJ2-5 and V is TRBV19; 9 bases align to TRBD1. From germline, CDR1 is LNHDA and CDR2 SQIVND (reference sequence). Losses at the gene ends were 3 bases for V and 5 bases for J; bases not matched to a gene: 10. The CDR3 length is 16 residues. CDR3 in amino acids: CASSIGGQGRSETQYF. Here the CDR3 DNA reads TGTGCCAGTAGTATTGGGGGACAGGGTCGGTCGGAGACCCAGTACTTC.

V gene TRBV25-1 combines with J gene TRBJ2-1; D is uncertain. Trimming took 0 bases from V and 0 from J, leaving 15 bases between them. The CDR3 runs to 18 residues. Germline assignment: CDR1 MGHDK and CDR2 SYGVNS. In DNA, the CDR3 is TGTGCCAGCAGTGAATATCCCCTCCCCGCGAGCTCCTACAATGAGCAGTTCTTC. Translation: CASSEYPLPASSYNEQFF.

The chain links TRBV4-1 to TRBJ1-3; TRBD1 aligns across 7 bases. In germline, CDR1 is MGHRA, CDR2 YSYEKL. The CDR3 consists of 14 residues. After removal of 2 bases from V and 4 bases from J, the junction contained 2 bases not matched to a gene. CDR3 nucleotide sequence: TGCGCCAGCAGCCAACCGGGACAGGGAAACACCATATATTTT. Protein: CASSQPGQGNTIYF.

The V call is TRBV18, the J call TRBJ2-7; D gene ambiguous. Germline CDR1 and CDR2: KGHSH and LQKENI. The CDR3 is made up of 13 amino acids. Trimming took 3 bases from V and 2 from J, leaving 8 bases between them. CDR3 nucleotide sequence: TGTGCCAGCTCACCCGATACTACCTACGAGCAGTACTTC. Amino acids: CASSPDTTYEQYF.

The chain has TRBV10-3 and TRBJ1-1; D is uncertain. Trimming took off 3 bases at V and 1 base at J, with 6 bases between the two ends. CDR3 size: 13 residues. The germline V gene encodes CDR1 ENHRY and CDR2 SYGVKD. CDR3: CAISDPWNTEAFF. In nucleotides, the CDR3 is TGTGCCATCAGTGATCCCTGGAACACTGAAGCTTTCTTT.

The V call is TRBV19, the J call TRBJ2-1, with TRBD2 identical over 9 bases. Germline V lookup: CDR1 LNHDA, CDR2 SQIVND (reference sequence). This CDR3 has 14 residues. V was pared by 8 bases and J by 10 bases, with 12 bases of the junction left unmatched. The CDR3 DNA is TGTGCCAGTTCGGAGACTAGCGGAGGTTCGGAGCAGTTCTTC. Translating it yields CASSETSGGSEQFF.

The gene calls are TRBV19 and TRBJ1-1; D not resolved. Trimming shortened V by 3 bases and J by 0 bases, and 17 bases separated the two germline ends. Germline V lookup: CDR1 LNHDA, CDR2 SQIVND (reference sequence). The CDR3 covers 17 residues. CDR3 coding DNA: TGTGCCAGTAGTATGGTTGGTACTGGGAAAATGAACACTGAAGCTTTCTTT. It yields the protein CASSMVGTGKMNTEAFF.

The chain couples TRBV27 to TRBJ1-1; D ambiguous. The germline V and J ends were trimmed by 5 bases and 4 bases, with 17 bases remaining between them. Germline loops: CDR1 MNHEY, CDR2 SMNVEV (reference sequence). This CDR3 region has 15 residues. The CDR3 reads CASSGRRAKVTEAFF. The DNA of the CDR3 is TGTGCCAGCAGTGGCCGGCGCGCTAAGGTCACTGAAGCTTTCTTT.

This chain connects TRBV9 to TRBJ2-1; 12 nucleotides align to TRBD2. The CDR3 is 20 residues long. V lost 3 bases and J lost 0; bases outside the gene matches: 13. Germline V gene lookup returns CDR1 SGDLS and CDR2 YYNGEE. CDR3 loop: CASSARTGTSGLSSYNEQFF. CDR3 coding DNA: TGTGCCAGCAGCGCAAGAACCGGGACTAGCGGGCTAAGCTCCTACAATGAGCAGTTCTTC.

The DNA of the CDR3 is TGCGCCAGCAGCCAAGCGGGACTAGCGGGAGGAAGTTCTGGCACAGATACGCAGTATTTT. Residues: CASSQAGLAGGSSGTDTQYF. J is TRBJ2-3 and V is TRBV4-1, with 15 bases lining up with TRBD2. Looked up from germline, CDR1 is MGHRA and CDR2 is YSYEKL. Losses at the gene ends were 1 base for V and 1 base for J; bases not matched to a gene: 9. CDR3 size: 20 residues.

This chain links TRBV6-1 with TRBJ2-5; no definite D call. CDR3 size: 12 residues. V was trimmed by 2 bases and J by 5 bases, leaving 6 bases between them. CDR1 and CDR2 from the germline V gene are MNHNS and SASEGT. CDR3 sequence (DNA): TGTGCCAGCAGTGAATTTGATGAGACCCAGTACTTC. Amino acids: CASSEFDETQYF.

The CDR3 nucleotides read TGTGCCACCAGTTCAGGGGGGACGTGGGGTCAGCCCCAGCATTTT. Its protein is CATSSGGTWGQPQHF. The chain recombines TRBV15 with TRBJ1-5, with TRBD1 matching 7 bases. V gave up 6 bases and J gave up 6 bases; unmatched junction bases: 11. Germline V gene lookup returns CDR1 LNHNV and CDR2 YYDKDF (reference sequence). The CDR3 is 15 residues long.